The source of this TCR beta chain is a study of siplizumab effects on memory and regulatory T cells. Points from the study as a whole: Roughly 75-95% of proliferating clones (CD4+ or CD8+) could not be assigned a naive or memory phenotype. Siplizumab produced a significant drop in alloreactive sequences attributable to unstimulated CD4+ memory cells. For siplizumab cultures, the suppressive function of their proliferating Tregs was not confirmed.

V was shortened by 2 bases and J by 3 bases, with 12 bases between the two germline ends. The CDR3 totals 15 residues. The germline V gene encodes CDR1 MGHDK and CDR2 SYGVNS. Of note for this clone: Its antigen is not known.

TCRdb keeps only in-frame clones here, not all; method: immunoSEQ multiplex PCR. The data contain approximately 100,000 clones, just over 90% of them singletons. Sequencing input: non-Treg CD4+ T cells sorted from blood. The chain links TRBV25-1 to TRBJ2-3; D remains ambiguous. The clonotype originates from a human donor in good health. The CDR3 bases are TGTGCCAGCAGTGAAGTTTCCTTGGGGACAGATACGCAGTATTTT. This sequence encodes CASSEVSLGTDTQYF.